A single sample gave rise to the 23 T cell receptor beta chains below, sequenced in a study of blood T cell repertoires in COVID-19. Measured with immunoSEQ multiplex PCR; TCRdb has only the in-frame clones, and not every one. This sample carries 200,000 or so clones, about nine tenths of them seen once, and the ten largest clones take approximately 6.1%. What was sequenced was peripheral blood. These receptors were obtained from an elderly man with acute or convalescent COVID-19.

This clone was seen ten or more times. J is TRBJ1-2 and V is TRBV10-3; D not resolved. Germline V gene data show CDR1 as ENHRY and CDR2 as SYGVKD. The CDR3 consists of 12 residues. The ends were cut back, 7 bases at V and 4 bases at J, with 10 bases in the middle. In DNA, the CDR3 is TGTGCCATCACAGACAATGCCTATGGCTACACCTTC. It encodes CAITDNAYGYTF.

The rearrangement joins TRBV19 to TRBJ1-5; 7 nucleotides agree with TRBD1. The trim removed 0 bases at V and 5 bases at J, leaving 10 bases unmatched. The CDR3 covers 17 residues. The V gene's germline CDR1 is LNHDA and CDR2 SQIVND (reference sequence). This CDR3 is CASSIDRGRRNDQPQHF. CDR3 nucleotides: TGTGCCAGTAGTATAGATAGGGGGCGAAGAAACGATCAGCCCCAGCATTTT.

The V call is TRBV19, the J call TRBJ1-2; TRBD1 matches 9 bases. The CDR3 is made up of 15 amino acids. The germline gives CDR1 LNHDA, CDR2 SQIVND (reference sequence). V shed 5 bases, J shed 6 bases, and the junction held 10 bases outside the gene matches. CDR3 protein: CASSPKGTGRDGYTF. CDR3 coding DNA: TGTGCCAGTAGTCCGAAAGGGACAGGGAGGGATGGCTACACCTTC. Full variable domain (rest looked up from reference TRBV19 and TRBJ1-2): DGGITQSPKYLFRKEGQNVTLSCEQNLNHDAMYWYRQDPGQGLRLIYYSQIVNDFQKGDIAEGYSVSREKKESFPLTVTSAQKNPTAFYLCASSPKGTGRDGYTFGSGTRLTVV.

The V call is TRBV7-3, the J call TRBJ2-1, with TRBD2 matching 10 bases. CDR1 SGHTA and CDR2 FQGTGA come from the germline V gene. The trim removed 1 base at V and 8 bases at J, leaving 5 bases unmatched. The length of the CDR3 is 15 residues. CDR3 in DNA: TGTGCCAGCAGCTTAAGTCTAGCGGGAGCTGATGAGCAGTTCTTC. Its translation is CASSLSLAGADEQFF.

This sequence joins TRBV7-2 and TRBJ2-1, with a tentative D call TRBD1 (5 bases). With 0 bases removed from V and 7 bases from J, the gap between germline ends came to 16 bases. This CDR3 is 16 amino acids long. Germline assignment: CDR1 SGHTA and CDR2 FQGNSA. CDR3 protein: CASSLARTLNRNEQFF. CDR3 bases: TGTGCCAGCAGCTTAGCACGGACACTGAATAGGAATGAGCAGTTCTTC. Full variable domain (rest looked up from reference TRBV7-2 and TRBJ2-1): GAGVSQSPSNKVTEKGKDVELRCDPISGHTALYWYRQSLGQGLEFLIYFQGNSAPDKSGLPSDRFSAERTGGSVSTLTIQRTQQEDSAVYLCASSLARTLNRNEQFFGPGTRLTVL.

The chain recombines TRBV30 with TRBJ2-3; 14 nucleotides align to TRBD2. Germline lookup yields CDR1 GTSNPN and CDR2 SVGIG (reference sequence). The CDR3 extends over 18 amino acids. With 3 bases clipped from V and 6 bases from J, the junction kept 14 bases outside the gene matches. CDR3 in DNA: TGTGCCTGGAGGGCCGGGACAGGGGGACTAGCGGGAGCGGATACGCAGTATTTT. Residues: CAWRAGTGGLAGADTQYF.

The chain couples TRBV5-3 to TRBJ1-4; maybe TRBD1 (5 bases). TRBV5-3 is recorded as an ORF, its role being uncertain. V lost 4 bases and J 7 bases, leaving 17 bases between the germline ends. This CDR3 has 15 amino acids. CDR3 amino acids: CARSLGRGSGEKLFF. The CDR3 DNA is TGTGCCAGAAGCCTGGGACGGGGGTCCGGTGAAAAACTGTTTTTT.

This chain uses TRBV6-7 with TRBJ2-2; TRBD2 aligns across 14 bases. TRBV6-7 is an open reading frame, and its role is uncertain. This CDR3 comprises 24 residues. J lost 7 bases, V lost 2 bases, and 27 bases had no gene match. DNA for the CDR3: TGTGCCAGCAGTTACCGTCCGCCCCGACAGGGGGCCGGGACTAGCGGGAGTTATGACGGGGAGCTGTTTTTT. Its translation is CASSYRPPRQGAGTSGSYDGELFF.

The CDR3 DNA sequence: TGTGCCAGCGGGCACAGCACAGATACGCAGTATTTT. Translated, it gives CASGHSTDTQYF. This chain connects TRBV7-2 to TRBJ2-3; no definite D call. Per germline, CDR1 SGHTA and CDR2 FQGNSA. The V and J ends lost 8 bases and 0 bases respectively, with 6 bases between them. This CDR3 has 12 amino acids.

This chain joins TRBV19 and TRBJ1-2, with D unresolved. CDR1 and CDR2 (germline): LNHDA, SQIVND (reference sequence). V dropped 4 bases and J dropped 5 bases, with 8 bases sitting between them. This CDR3 has 12 residues. CDR3 in amino acids: CASSTPPYGYTF. The CDR3 DNA follows: TGTGCCAGTAGTACCCCCCCGTATGGCTACACCTTC.

The rearrangement uses TRBV7-2 and TRBJ2-5, with 8 nucleotides matching TRBD2. J was trimmed by 2 bases and V by 1 base; bases with no gene match: 6. The CDR3 runs to 16 residues. The germline gives CDR1 SGHTA, CDR2 FQGNSA. The CDR3 DNA reads TGTGCCAGCAGCTTAGGACGCGGCGGGGGGCAAGAGACCCAGTACTTC. It encodes CASSLGRGGGQETQYF.

The chain is built from TRBV7-2 and TRBJ2-6; 9 bases agree with TRBD1. This CDR3 region has 19 residues. With 6 bases clipped from V and 2 bases from J, the junction kept 14 bases outside the gene matches. Per the germline V gene, CDR1 is SGHTA and CDR2 is FQGNSA. The CDR3 spells CASSWKPGQGLTGANVLTF. In nucleotides, the CDR3 is TGTGCCAGCAGTTGGAAACCGGGACAGGGACTCACTGGGGCCAACGTCCTGACTTTC.

This clone was observed once. The chain has TRBV6-5 and TRBJ2-1, with 7 bases that match TRBD2. This CDR3 is 13 amino acids long. Germline values: CDR1 MNHEY, CDR2 SVGAGI. J gave up 9 bases and V 5 bases, and 7 bases lay outside the gene matches. Written as DNA, the CDR3 is TGTGCCAGCAGTCCTCGGGGGGTGGGTGAGCAGTTCTTC. Its translation: CASSPRGVGEQFF.

The chain links TRBV6-2 or TRBV6-3 to TRBJ2-3; 9 bases are shared with TRBD2. The CDR3 loop spans 18 amino acids. V shed 2 bases, J shed 0 bases, and the junction held 9 bases outside the gene matches. Germline loops: CDR1 MNHEY, CDR2 SVGEGT. In DNA form, the CDR3 reads TGTGCCAGCAGTTACCCTATTCTAGCGGGACTCAGCACAGATACGCAGTATTTT. Translation: CASSYPILAGLSTDTQYF.

The genes are TRBV20-1 and TRBJ1-2; TRBD1 matches 9 bases. Germline CDR1 is DFQATT and CDR2 is SNEGSKA (reference sequence). J gave up 5 bases and V 6 bases, and 1 base lay outside the gene matches. This CDR3 is built from 11 residues. Here the CDR3 reads CSAGTGYGYTF. DNA of the CDR3: TGCAGTGCAGGGACAGGGTATGGCTACACCTTC.

This chain joins TRBV5-1 and TRBJ2-1, with 13 nucleotides matching TRBD2. Germline CDR1 SGHRS, CDR2 YFSETQ. Trimming took 1 base from V and 10 from J; bases not matched to a gene: 5. This CDR3 region has 15 residues. The CDR3 protein is CASSLQLAGGDEQFF. The CDR3 bases are TGCGCCAGCAGCTTGCAACTAGCGGGAGGGGACGAGCAGTTCTTC.

The V gene is TRBV28, the J gene TRBJ2-5; tentative D call: TRBD2 (6 bases). The V gene's germline CDR1 is MDHEN and CDR2 SYDVKM. Deletions cut 5 bases from V and 3 bases from J, with 10 bases between. This CDR3 has 13 amino acids. DNA for the CDR3: TGTGCCAGCAGTGGGGAGGAGGAAGAGACCCAGTACTTC. Amino acids: CASSGEEEETQYF.

This chain links TRBV30 with TRBJ2-3, with D maybe TRBD2 (5 bases). The germline V gene encodes CDR1 GTSNPN and CDR2 SVGIG (reference sequence). Trimming shortened V by 0 bases and J by 1 base, and 11 bases separated the two germline ends. This CDR3 has 15 residues. The CDR3 sequence is CAWSVKDSRTDTQYF. In DNA, the CDR3 is TGTGCCTGGAGTGTGAAGGACTCGCGCACAGATACGCAGTATTTT.

This clone was seen once. The V and J genes are TRBV6-5 and TRBJ1-1; D possibly corresponds to TRBD1 (6 bases). CDR3 size: 15 residues. The V and J ends lost 6 bases and 7 bases respectively, with 21 bases between them. The V gene's germline CDR1 is MNHEY and CDR2 SVGAGI. The CDR3 DNA is TGTGCCAGCAGGCCTTACAGGGAGGGGAAGGGTGAAGCTTTCTTT. Translation: CASRPYREGKGEAFF.

This clone came up once. V is TRBV2 and J is TRBJ1-5; 8 bases are shared with TRBD1. V shed 4 bases and J 3 bases; nucleotides not matched to a gene: 8. The V gene's germline CDR1 is SNHLY and CDR2 FYNNEI. The CDR3 consists of 16 residues. CDR3 loop: CASSGGQGLNNQPQHF. In nucleotides, the CDR3 is TGTGCCAGCAGTGGCGGACAGGGCTTAAACAATCAGCCCCAGCATTTT.

This chain links TRBV14 with TRBJ1-1, with unresolved D. The CDR3 has 11 residues. Trimming cost V 3 bases and J 10 bases, with 9 bases left between them. Germline V CDR1 and CDR2: SGHDN, FVKESK. The CDR3 sequence is CASSHHGRAFF. Written as DNA, the CDR3 is TGTGCCAGCAGCCACCACGGTCGAGCTTTCTTT. Full variable domain (outside the CDR3, taken from reference TRBV14 and TRBJ1-1): EAGVTQFPSHSVIEKGQTVTLRCDPISGHDNLYWYRRVMGKEIKFLLHFVKESKQDESGMPNNRFLAERTGGTYSTLKVQPAELEDSGVYFCASSHHGRAFFGQGTRLTVV.

This rearrangement joins TRBV11-2 to TRBJ2-2, with 7 bases fitting TRBD1. The germline gives CDR1 SGHAT, CDR2 FQNNGV. With 5 bases clipped from V and 7 bases from J, the junction kept 10 bases outside the gene matches. This CDR3 comprises 15 residues. The CDR3 DNA sequence: TGTGCCAGCAGCCCCACGACAGGGTCGGGCGGGGAGCTGTTTTTT. The encoded protein is CASSPTTGSGGELFF.

The chain has TRBV7-8 and TRBJ2-5; 9 nucleotides align to TRBD1. Germline values: CDR1 SGHVS, CDR2 FQNEAQ. After removal of 0 bases from V and 4 bases from J, the junction contained 9 bases not matched to a gene. This CDR3 comprises 17 residues. CDR3 region: CASSLARRTGEGETQYF. The CDR3 nucleotides are TGTGCCAGCAGCTTAGCTCGACGGACAGGGGAGGGAGAGACCCAGTACTTC.